Below, 27 T cell receptor beta chains from the same sample are listed, as sequenced in a study of monozygotic twins with inflammatory bowel disease. TCRdb reprocessed the 5' RACE reads; each CDR3 protein has one entry and no DNA is given. The listing records 140,000 to 150,000 distinct CDR3 sequences. The sample taken for sequencing was blood. All receptors derive from a human donor with ulcerative colitis or Crohn's disease, or a healthy co-twin of an affected twin (not recorded which).

The rearrangement links TRBV3-1 to TRBJ2-5; there is no DNA to check the TCRdb D call of TRBD1. The CDR3 consists of 13 residues. The germline gives CDR1 LGHDT, CDR2 YNNKEL (reference sequence). CDR3 region: CVSSQGQSKRGYF.

This chain joins TRBV24-1 and TRBJ2-3; checking the TCRdb D call of TRBD2 is not possible without DNA. The germline CDR1 and CDR2 sequences are KGHDR and SFDVKD. The CDR3 is 16 amino acids. The CDR3 protein is CATSIPRREMADTQYF.

The chain couples TRBV27 to TRBJ2-1; TCRdb calls TRBD1, which cannot be checked without DNA. The CDR3 runs to 15 residues. Germline CDR1 is MNHEY and CDR2 is SMNVEV (reference sequence). The CDR3 spells CASSSPQRGYNEQFF.

The chain's CDR3 is CASSKEQRGITGELFF. The chain joins TRBV21-1 to TRBJ2-2; TCRdb names TRBD1, which stays unverified in the absence of DNA. TRBV21-1 is termed a pseudogene. The CDR3 spans 16 residues.

This chain joins TRBV3-1 and TRBJ1-2. This CDR3 is built from 13 residues. Looked up from germline, CDR1 is LGHDT and CDR2 is YNNKEL (reference sequence). CDR3 sequence reads: CASSPNQREGYTF.

The chain uses TRBV11-1 and TRBJ2-7; TCRdb lists TRBD2, though no DNA is available to test this call. The length of the CDR3 is 18 residues. Germline CDR1 SGHAT, CDR2 FQDESV (reference sequence). The CDR3 spells CASSSPVDTRLAIYEQYF.

This chain uses TRBV24-1 with TRBJ2-1. The germline V gene has CDR1 KGHDR and CDR2 SFDVKD. This CDR3 region has 14 residues. The CDR3 protein is CATSERKQTNEQFF.

The chain is built from TRBV29-1 and TRBJ2-1; the D call of TRBD1 rests on TCRdb alone, since no DNA is present to check it. Germline CDR1 SQVTM, CDR2 ANQGSEA. This CDR3 has 13 amino acids. This CDR3 is CSGMTGALNEQFF.

This chain connects TRBV4-1 to TRBJ2-4. There are 16 residues in the CDR3. CDR1 is MGHRA, CDR2 YSYEKL, per germline. This chain's CDR3 is CASSHNGGLAKNIQYF.

CDR3 sequence reads: CATSPWGVPERSYNEQFF. The gene calls are TRBV24-1 and TRBJ2-1; TCRdb gives TRBD1 as the D gene, but with no DNA this cannot be confirmed. The CDR3 has 18 amino acids. The V gene's germline CDR1 is KGHDR and CDR2 SFDVKD.

This chain links TRBV20-1 with TRBJ1-2. Germline V CDR1 and CDR2: DFQATT, SNEGSKA (reference sequence). The CDR3 contains 15 residues. The CDR3 sequence is CSAEDSLVHNYGYTF.

The chain links TRBV30 to TRBJ2-7; TCRdb indicates TRBD1, and absent DNA this call remains unverified. This CDR3 region has 17 residues. Per the germline V gene, CDR1 is GTSNPN and CDR2 is SVGIG (reference sequence). The CDR3 sequence: CAWSWAGDTRRTYEQYF.

V gene TRBV7-8 combines with J gene TRBJ2-7; absent DNA, TCRdb's TRBD1 call cannot be checked. The CDR3 extends over 15 amino acids. CDR1 and CDR2 from the germline V gene are SGHVS and FQNEAQ. CDR3 amino acids: CASSLAGTGLGEQYF.

The chain recombines TRBV7-8 with TRBJ2-3. Germline lookup yields CDR1 SGHVS and CDR2 FQNEAQ. The CDR3 sequence is 14 residues long. The CDR3 protein is CASSLEIGADTQYF.

This sequence joins TRBV27 and TRBJ1-4; TCRdb indicates TRBD1, and absent DNA this call remains unverified. The CDR3 totals 15 residues. Germline assignment: CDR1 MNHEY and CDR2 SMNVEV (reference sequence). The chain's CDR3 is CASSPPGGGNEKLFF.

The chain couples TRBV27 to TRBJ2-3; TCRdb indicates TRBD2, and absent DNA this call remains unverified. Germline CDR1 and CDR2: MNHEY and SMNVEV (reference sequence). The CDR3 covers 15 residues. Here the CDR3 reads CASSRGLAATDTQYF.

The V call is TRBV6-1, the J call TRBJ2-3; lacking DNA, the TRBD1 call made by TCRdb goes unchecked. The germline gives CDR1 MNHNS, CDR2 SASEGT. CDR3 length: 14 residues. This CDR3 is CASIKGLSTDTQYF.

The chain employs TRBV27 and TRBJ2-7; TCRdb's assignment of TRBD2 cannot be checked, as there is no DNA. From germline, CDR1 is MNHEY and CDR2 SMNVEV (reference sequence). The CDR3 length is 14 residues. The CDR3 region is CASSPRTITYEQYF.

The genes are TRBV7-9 and TRBJ1-1. The length of the CDR3 is 15 residues. In germline, CDR1 is SEHNR, CDR2 FQNEAQ (reference sequence). CDR3 amino acids: CASSPRGEIHTEAFF.

The V gene is TRBV7-6, the J gene TRBJ1-5. CDR3 size: 13 residues. Germline V lookup: CDR1 SGHVS, CDR2 FNYEAQ. This chain's CDR3 is CASSLAPGQPQHF. The entire variable domain, with the rest obtained from reference TRBV7-6 and TRBJ1-5, is as follows: GAGVSQSPRYKVTKRGQDVALRCDPISGHVSLYWYRQALGQGPEFLTYFNYEAQQDKSGLPNDRFSAERPEGSISTLTIQRTEQRDSAMYRCASSLAPGQPQHFGDGTRLSIL.

The rearrangement uses TRBV18 and TRBJ2-2. This CDR3 spans 16 amino acids. Germline lookup yields CDR1 KGHSH and CDR2 LQKENI. CDR3 protein: CASSQRTVKNTGELFF.

The chain is built from TRBV15 and TRBJ2-7; TCRdb designates TRBD1, a call that cannot be tested without DNA. The CDR3 is made up of 14 amino acids. The germline V gene has CDR1 LNHNV and CDR2 YYDKDF (reference sequence). CDR3 protein: CATSRGDSFSEQYF.

The V and J genes are TRBV5-4 and TRBJ1-1; TCRdb indicates TRBD1, and absent DNA this call remains unverified. The germline gives CDR1 SGHNT, CDR2 YYREEE (reference sequence). This CDR3 has 16 residues. The CDR3 protein is CASSLLGGAPRTEAFF.

The chain has TRBV5-1 and TRBJ2-2. This CDR3 spans 15 amino acids. Germline V CDR1 and CDR2: SGHRS, YFSETQ. The CDR3 loop is CASRLVALNTGELFF.

V is TRBV9 and J is TRBJ2-7. Germline V gene lookup returns CDR1 SGDLS and CDR2 YYNGEE. The CDR3 spans 13 residues. The CDR3 here is CASSVGTSYEQYF.

This sequence joins TRBV11-2 and TRBJ2-4. CDR3 size: 12 residues. Germline V gives CDR1 SGHAT, CDR2 FQNNGV. CDR3 sequence reads: CASSAHPYGQYF.

The chain has TRBV5-5 and TRBJ1-6; TCRdb picks TRBD1, but there is no DNA to check that call. Germline CDR1 and CDR2: SGHKS and YYEKEE (reference sequence). This CDR3 is 14 amino acids long. The CDR3 is CASSSQGNNSPLHF.